This T cell receptor beta chain emerged from a study of T cells in Graves' hyperthyroidism and ophthalmopathy (dated by TCRdb to the late 2010s). Regarding the research as a whole: Peripheral blood was sampled at the time of initial diagnosis, prior to any treatment. The study also compared thyroid tissue and blood T-cell repertoires from about six Graves' hyperthyroidism patients. For training and testing, the approximately 97 patients in the discovery cohort were randomly divided in a 7:3 ratio. TCR V-J signatures able to tell the groups apart were searched for in a discovery cohort of 90 to 100 patients, of whom under 45 had Graves' ophthalmopathy and 55 to 60 had stable Graves' hyperthyroidism. The paper describes TCR Vbeta CDR3 sequencing of about 140 peripheral blood samples, made up of about 40 ophthalmopathy patients, roughly 80 hyperthyroidism patients and roughly 17 progressor patients. Whether ophthalmopathy could be predicted prospectively was tested in an independent validation cohort made up of under 20 hyperthyroidism patients plus 17 patients who later progressed to ophthalmopathy. After sampling, hyperthyroidism patients received methimazole starting at 30 mg daily, and ophthalmopathy patients received high-dose intravenous methylprednisolone. The research as a whole found: Sample size was not statistically predetermined, and blinding of investigators to group allocation was not performed. During validation, the model predicted progression to ophthalmopathy a median of approximately six months ahead of onset, with around 70% sensitivity and around 73% specificity. A 13 V-J signature model separated ophthalmopathy from stable hyperthyroidism, with around 91% sensitivity and approximately 81% specificity in cross-validation and 80%/75% in testing. Most expanded thyroid clonotypes (frequency above 0.001) were also detected in blood, a finding suggesting that blood repertoires may reflect thyroid immune responses.

A patient counted as having stable Graves' hyperthyroidism if no progression to ophthalmopathy occurred over 18 months of follow-up. Hyperthyroidism patients were newly diagnosed, with disease duration under 2 months, and aged 18 to 65 years. Patients with uncontrolled infections, other autoimmune diseases, pregnancy or lactation were excluded. Diagnoses were established on the basis of clinical symptoms, serum thyroxine and TRAb, thyroid ultrasound, and orbital computed tomography. PBMCs were separated from roughly 10 ml of fresh peripheral blood using Ficoll-Paque density gradient centrifugation. Trizol reagent was used to extract total RNA, and RNA quality was then checked on an Agilent 2100 Bioanalyzer. TCR beta CDR3 regions were amplified from RNA transcripts. For the first round of RT-PCR on the TCR CDR3, the HTBI primer set was used together with the Qiagen OneStep RT-PCR kit. Libraries were constructed in a second round of multiplex PCR, after which size selection and purification were performed. Paired-end sequencing of the libraries was performed with 100 bp reads on an Illumina HiSeq2000. Turning to the authors' computational methods: SOAPnuke was used to process the raw data, with reads discarded if the reads contained adapters or uncalled bases, had a mean Phred below 15, or lacked an exact constant-primer or identifier match. High-quality paired reads were merged using COPE v1.2.5, and each unique nucleotide sequence was defined as a clonotype. Clonotypes were aligned to IMGT TRBV, TRBD and TRBJ reference segments using MiTCR v1.1. Only V-J combinations with frequency above 0.0001, covering about 99% of repertoires, were analysed. The TCS score was defined as the ratio of F50 (clonal expansion) to E x V (chaos), calculated using BLOSUM62-based TCRdist between CDR3 peptides within each V-J. Welch's t-statistics and random forest reduced 500 to 650 V-J features to 13, which were used in a naive Bayes classifier (R e1071). TCRdb trimmed public reads at Q25 via fastp, called clones via MiXCR and kept in-frame beta chains. Rows are combined by CDR3 protein, so each entry shows the most common genes and DNA. TCRdb, rather than the study authors, made the V and J calls. The sample profile shows 500,000 to 650,000 distinct CDR3 sequences; about 15% of them were found once. The ten largest clones take up roughly 14% of the sample.

A note on this clonotype: Its antigen remains unidentified. No quality values exist for individual bases; no much larger clone is one base distant.

Material: blood. The TCR comes from a woman aged 35 to 49 with Graves' hyperthyroidism.

The CDR3 region has the sequence CASSQVGGAHNYGYTF. The DNA sequence is as follows: TGCGCCAGCAGCCAAGTTGGAGGGGCGCATAACTATGGCTACACCTTC. Recombination connected TRBV4-1 to TRBJ1-2; the D segment could be TRBD1, given 5 matching bases. V and J are truncated by 1 base and 1 base respectively, leaving an intervening sequence of 13 bases. The germline V gene provides CDR1 MGHRA and CDR2 YSYEKL. The CDR3 measures 16 amino acids from cysteine to phenylalanine. The only DNA kept is the CDR3, 48 bases in frame from the first base.